The sequence of this T cell receptor (beta chain) was determined in a study of a mutant IDH1 vaccine in newly diagnosed glioma (TCRdb year 2021). At the level of the whole study: In the chemotherapy-containing groups, vaccination started alongside temozolomide cycles, whereas in patients who had radiotherapy alone it started 4-6 weeks after radiotherapy. Peripheral blood was collected at six visits: V03 (baseline), V05, V07, V10, V12 and V13. The week-35 safety follow-up was designated visit V12, and the week-47 end of study was designated visit V13. For exploratory analyses, around 23 treated patients had longitudinal TCRB deep sequencing done wherever samples were available. Before enrollment, most patients had been given radiochemotherapy with temozolomide as standard therapy, while the rest had received either radiotherapy alone or temozolomide alone. Of the 25 to 40 treated patients, around 62% were male and 37.5% were female, and the mean age was roughly 38 years. What the study reported, not specific to this receptor: According to the authors, sample limitations meant that analyses of patient blood samples could not be reproduced. Immune responses induced by the vaccine were seen in 93.3% of patients across multiple MHC alleles. Selection of PBMC samples for TCRB deep sequencing was based on availability. Changes in the top peripheral T cell clonotypes picked up by TCRB sequencing did not appear to be linked to pseudoprogression.

As for this clone: Its antigen is currently not known. Per-base qualities were not stored, and no clone one base away is much larger.

Libraries were constructed by the immunoSEQ multiplex PCR assay. Following the manufacturer's protocol, the hsTCRB Kit was used to amplify rearranged TCR beta chain sequences. An Illumina MiSeq was used to sequence the TCRB libraries. The paper's processing steps were these. Demultiplexing, trimming and gene mapping were performed with the kit vendor's proprietary platform. Entries here come from immuneACCESS through TCRdb and include only in-frame sequences with V and J called. Some clones fail to appear in such tables; in the studies checked, an unresolved V gene covers under half of the shortfall, and the cause of the remainder is unknown. V and J calls and clone size come straight from that table; D and trimming were deduced from the DNA. In this sample the table shows around 60,000 clones, about four fifths of which occur a single time. Of the sample, around 5% falls within the top ten clones.

V is clipped by 8 bases and J by 9 bases, and the sequence between their germline boundaries is 17 bases long. As encoded in the germline V gene, CDR1 is MNHEY while CDR2 is SVGAGI. From the cysteine through the phenylalanine, the CDR3 covers 14 amino acids. The read is trimmed to its CDR3 DNA, 42 bases read in frame from base 1. The time point label corresponds to: week 35, safety follow-up. Each vaccine dose was 300 ug of a 20-mer mutant IDH1 peptide in Montanide, given subcutaneously with topical imiquimod. Eight vaccinations were administered to patients in weeks 1, 3, 5, 7, 11, 15, 19 and 23, corresponding to visits V03 through V10. Donors had newly diagnosed WHO grade 3 or 4 IDH1-mutant astrocytomas with loss of nuclear ATRX. The samples were drawn from NOA16, a multicentre, single-arm, open-label phase I trial in Germany that tested a mutant IDH1 peptide vaccine in humans for the first time. Genomic DNA for TCRB sequencing was extracted from EDTA blood using the DNeasy Blood and Tissue Kit.

The source of this sequence is a man between 40 and 49 years old with glioma. The sample in question was PBMCs, obtained from a glioma patient whose treatment included an IDH1 peptide vaccine. The chain employs TRBV6-5 and TRBJ1-6; matching of 6 bases hints at TRBD1 as the D gene. The DNA reads as follows: TGTGCCAGCGGTCGGGCGGCAGGGGTTTCACCCCTCCACTTT. This encodes CASGRAAGVSPLHF.